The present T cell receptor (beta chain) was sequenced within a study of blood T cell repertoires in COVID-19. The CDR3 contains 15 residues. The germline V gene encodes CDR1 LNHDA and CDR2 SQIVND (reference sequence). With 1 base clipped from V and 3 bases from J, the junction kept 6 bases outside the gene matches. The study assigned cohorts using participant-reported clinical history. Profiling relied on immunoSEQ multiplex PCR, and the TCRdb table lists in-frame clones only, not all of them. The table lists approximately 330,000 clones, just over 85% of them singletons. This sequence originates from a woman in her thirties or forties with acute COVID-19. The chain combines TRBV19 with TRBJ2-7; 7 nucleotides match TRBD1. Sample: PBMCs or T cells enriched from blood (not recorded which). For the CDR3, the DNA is TGTGCCAGTAGTATAGCTTCGGGACAGAGCTACGAGCAGTACTTC. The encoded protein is CASSIASGQSYEQYF.